Listed below are T cell receptor beta chains from one sample, sequenced in a study of radiation and T cells in renal cell carcinoma. Libraries were prepared by immunoSEQ multiplex PCR; TCRdb keeps only in-frame clonotypes and omits some of them. The sample lists just under 80,000 clones; approximately 83% were seen once. The sequencing here drew on blood, taken from a patient whose treatment included radiotherapy and nephrectomy. These receptors came from a woman aged 50 to 60 with renal cell carcinoma. The CDR3 runs from the conserved cysteine through the conserved F or W. Each record gives: D gene, clone size, V gene, J gene, CDR3 protein, CDR3 DNA. The D gene is left open where the match is weak. Where a row states a size, it is once, few, many or the class of an expanded clone; other rows omit it.

D: .; size: .; V: TRBV18; J: TRBJ1-1; CDR3: CASSPIQRAEAFF; DNA: TGTGCCAGCTCACCAATTCAGAGGGCTGAAGCTTTCTTT
D: .; size: once; V: TRBV25-1; J: TRBJ2-3; CDR3: CASSDPLRAQDTQYF; DNA: TGTGCCAGCAGTGATCCCCTGCGGGCGCAGGATACGCAGTATTTT
D: .; size: .; V: TRBV10-2; J: TRBJ1-5; CDR3: CASSEYGGYSNQPQHF; DNA: TGCGCCAGCAGTGAATACGGAGGGTATAGCAATCAGCCCCAGCATTTT
D: TRBD1; size: once; V: TRBV18; J: TRBJ2-6; CDR3: CASSQRQGETTSGANVLTF; DNA: TGTGCCAGCTCACAGCGACAGGGGGAAACAACCTCTGGGGCCAACGTCCTGACTTTC
D: .; size: few; V: TRBV9; J: TRBJ1-5; CDR3: CASSVVVWSQHF; DNA: TGTGCCAGCAGCGTAGTTGTTTGGTCCCAGCATTTT
D: .; size: .; V: TRBV19; J: TRBJ2-5; CDR3: CASSPGRAETQYF; DNA: TGTGCCAGTAGTCCCGGCAGGGCGGAGACCCAGTACTTC
D: .; size: .; V: TRBV28; J: TRBJ1-1; CDR3: CASSTTGPMPEAFF; DNA: TGTGCCAGCAGTACAACGGGCCCGATGCCTGAAGCTTTCTTT
D: .; size: .; V: TRBV7-9; J: TRBJ2-1; CDR3: CASSSTWDTFYNEQFF; DNA: TGTGCCAGCAGCTCGACCTGGGACACTTTCTACAATGAGCAGTTCTTC
D: TRBD2; size: .; V: TRBV6-5; J: TRBJ2-2; CDR3: CATSPGLANTGELFF; DNA: TGTGCCACCTCCCCGGGACTAGCCAACACCGGGGAGCTGTTTTTT
D: .; size: once; V: TRBV5-5; J: TRBJ1-1; CDR3: CASSLPGGAEAFF; DNA: TGTGCCAGCAGCTTGCCGGGAGGGGCTGAAGCTTTCTTT
D: .; size: .; V: TRBV4-1; J: TRBJ1-2; CDR3: CASSQEETAYGYTF; DNA: TGCGCCAGCAGCCAAGAAGAGACCGCGTATGGCTACACCTTC
D: .; size: .; V: TRBV10-1; J: TRBJ2-3; CDR3: CASSGSTDTQYF; DNA: TGCGCCAGCAGCGGATCAACAGATACGCAGTATTTT
D: .; size: .; V: TRBV6-5; J: TRBJ2-1; CDR3: CASSSGGNEQFF; DNA: TGTGCCAGCAGTTCCGGGGGCAATGAGCAGTTCTTC
D: TRBD1; size: .; V: TRBV7-2; J: TRBJ1-6; CDR3: CASSLVRGQGNSPLHF; DNA: TGTGCCAGCAGCTTAGTTAGGGGGCAGGGAAATTCACCCCTCCACTTT
D: .; size: .; V: TRBV7-2; J: TRBJ1-2; CDR3: CASSRQTVEVGYTF; DNA: TGTGCCAGCAGCAGACAGACAGTGGAGGTGGGCTACACCTTC
D: .; size: .; V: TRBV28; J: TRBJ2-5; CDR3: CASSQYETQYF; DNA: TGTGCCAGCAGCCAGTACGAGACCCAGTACTTC
D: .; size: .; V: TRBV4-1; J: TRBJ2-3; CDR3: CASSVRTARTDTQYF; DNA: TGCGCCAGCAGCGTCCGGACAGCCCGCACAGATACGCAGTATTTT
D: TRBD1; size: .; V: TRBV5-1; J: TRBJ1-1; CDR3: CASSPLVTGKNTEAFF; DNA: TGCGCCAGCAGCCCTTTAGTGACAGGGAAAAACACTGAAGCTTTCTTT
D: .; size: .; V: TRBV5-1; J: TRBJ2-5; CDR3: CASSPGLIEETQYF; DNA: TGCGCCAGCAGCCCCGGATTGATAGAGGAGACCCAGTACTTC
D: TRBD1; size: .; V: TRBV7-9; J: TRBJ2-1; CDR3: CASSLIWGQGNNEQFF; DNA: TGTGCCAGCAGCTTAATTTGGGGACAGGGGAACAATGAGCAGTTCTTC
D: TRBD1; size: .; V: TRBV11-3; J: TRBJ2-7; CDR3: CASSPGQAPYEQYF; DNA: TGTGCCAGCAGCCCCGGACAGGCCCCCTACGAGCAGTACTTC
D: .; size: .; V: TRBV4-2; J: TRBJ2-2; CDR3: CASSQESGTGELFF; DNA: TGTGCCAGCAGCCAAGAATCTGGGACCGGGGAGCTGTTTTTT
D: .; size: .; V: TRBV2; J: TRBJ2-1; CDR3: CASSEPFHNEQFF; DNA: TGTGCCAGCAGTGAGCCCTTCCACAATGAGCAGTTCTTC
D: .; size: .; V: TRBV9; J: TRBJ1-4; CDR3: CASSVSEDEKLFF; DNA: TGTGCCAGCAGCGTGTCGGAGGATGAAAAACTGTTTTTT
D: TRBD1; size: .; V: TRBV7-8; J: TRBJ1-4; CDR3: CASSLQGTGEKLFF; DNA: TGTGCCAGCAGCTTACAGGGGACAGGCGAAAAACTGTTTTTT
D: .; size: .; V: TRBV7-2; J: TRBJ1-4; CDR3: CASSLQSLTNEKLFF; DNA: TGTGCCAGCAGCTTACAGTCATTAACTAATGAAAAACTGTTTTTT